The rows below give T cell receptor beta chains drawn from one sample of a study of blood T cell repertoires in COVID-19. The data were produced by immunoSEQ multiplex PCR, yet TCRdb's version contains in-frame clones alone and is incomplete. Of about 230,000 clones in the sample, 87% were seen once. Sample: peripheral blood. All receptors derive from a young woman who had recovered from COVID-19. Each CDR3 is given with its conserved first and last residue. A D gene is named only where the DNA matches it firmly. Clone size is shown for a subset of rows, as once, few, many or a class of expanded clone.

CDR3: CASRLGGNEQFF
DNA: TGTGCCAGTAGGCTGGGGGGGAATGAGCAGTTCTTC
V: TRBV19
J: TRBJ2-1
size: .
D: TRBD2

CDR3: CASPGAPGEQYF
DNA: TGTGCCTCGCCAGGGGCGCCGGGAGAGCAGTACTTC
V: TRBV5-8
J: TRBJ2-7
size: .
D: .

CDR3: CASSPRDRSYNEQFF
DNA: TGTGCCAGCAGCCCCCGGGACAGGTCCTACAATGAGCAGTTCTTC
V: TRBV9
J: TRBJ2-1
size: .
D: TRBD1

CDR3: CASSVVAGPEQFF
DNA: TGTGCCAGCAGCGTAGTTGCGGGTCCTGAGCAGTTCTTC
V: TRBV9
J: TRBJ2-1
size: .
D: .

CDR3: CSVAPGISYEQYF
DNA: TGCAGCGTTGCCCCAGGGATTTCTTACGAGCAGTACTTC
V: TRBV29-1
J: TRBJ2-7
size: .
D: .

CDR3: CASSASVMNTEAFF
DNA: TGTGCCAGCAGCGCCTCGGTGATGAACACTGAAGCTTTCTTT
V: TRBV25-1
J: TRBJ1-1
size: .
D: .

CDR3: CASSRPGFTEAFF
DNA: TGTGCCAGCAGCCGACCGGGTTTCACTGAAGCTTTCTTT
V: TRBV12-3/TRBV12-4
J: TRBJ1-1
size: .
D: .

CDR3: CASSQDRVSYYGYTF
DNA: TGCGCCAGCAGCCAAGACAGGGTATCATACTATGGCTACACCTTC
V: TRBV4-3
J: TRBJ1-2
size: .
D: .

CDR3: CASSLAGGGPPLHF
DNA: TGTGCCAGCAGCTTGGCAGGGGGCGGTCCACCCCTCCACTTT
V: TRBV5-4
J: TRBJ1-6
size: .
D: TRBD1

CDR3: CASSPIWGGTEAFF
DNA: TGTGCCAGCAGCCCAATTTGGGGAGGCACTGAAGCTTTCTTT
V: TRBV11-2
J: TRBJ1-1
size: few
D: .

CDR3: CASSYSGYNSPLHF
DNA: TGTGCCAGCAGTTACTCAGGTTATAATTCACCCCTCCACTTT
V: TRBV27
J: TRBJ1-6
size: .
D: .

CDR3: CASSLVGAPYEQYF
DNA: TGTGCCAGCAGCTTAGTTGGGGCCCCTTACGAGCAGTACTTC
V: TRBV7-2
J: TRBJ2-7
size: .
D: .

CDR3: CASSLGAGNTEAFF
DNA: TGCGCCAGCAGCTTGGGGGCAGGGAACACTGAAGCTTTCTTT
V: TRBV5-1
J: TRBJ1-1
size: .
D: .

CDR3: CASNPSGSGEQFF
DNA: TGTGCCAGCAATCCTAGCGGGAGCGGTGAGCAGTTCTTC
V: TRBV9
J: TRBJ2-1
size: once
D: TRBD2

CDR3: CSVESRWGVRELKWEETQYF
DNA: TGCAGCGTTGAATCACGGTGGGGGGTTCGTGAGCTGAAGTGGGAAGAGACCCAGTACTTC
V: TRBV29-1
J: TRBJ2-5
size: .
D: .

CDR3: CASSQDGSGNFYGYTF
DNA: TGCGCCAGCAGCCAAGATGGTTCGGGGAACTTCTATGGCTACACCTTC
V: TRBV4-3
J: TRBJ1-2
size: .
D: .

CDR3: CASSLPGGGSYNEQFF
DNA: TGTGCCAGTAGTCTCCCTGGCGGGGGCTCCTACAATGAGCAGTTCTTC
V: TRBV19
J: TRBJ2-1
size: .
D: TRBD2

CDR3: CASKTSGNYNEQFF
DNA: TGTGCCAGTAAAACTAGCGGAAATTACAATGAGCAGTTCTTC
V: TRBV19
J: TRBJ2-1
size: .
D: TRBD2

CDR3: CASSPLGAQDTQYF
DNA: TGTGCCAGCTCCCCCTTAGGGGCCCAAGATACGCAGTATTTT
V: TRBV18
J: TRBJ2-3
size: .
D: .

CDR3: CASGGSSGNTIYF
DNA: TGTGCCAGCGGGGGGAGCTCTGGAAACACCATATATTTT
V: TRBV6-6
J: TRBJ1-3
size: .
D: .

CDR3: CASSLDGSPTDEQFF
DNA: TGTGCCAGCAGCTTAGATGGGTCACCCACAGATGAGCAGTTCTTC
V: TRBV11-3
J: TRBJ2-1
size: .
D: .

CDR3: CASNLRLPGQGETQYF
DNA: TGTGCCAGCAACCTACGACTCCCGGGACAGGGTGAGACCCAGTACTTC
V: TRBV6-6
J: TRBJ2-5
size: .
D: TRBD1

CDR3: CATLSGRGTDTQYF
DNA: TGTGCCACGTTGAGCGGGAGAGGCACAGATACGCAGTATTTT
V: TRBV7-9
J: TRBJ2-3
size: .
D: TRBD2

CDR3: CASSQGNRVGELFF
DNA: TGTGCCAGCAGCCAAGGGAACAGGGTCGGGGAGCTGTTTTTT
V: TRBV3-1/TRBV3-2
J: TRBJ2-2
size: .
D: .

CDR3: CASSLRSGNQPQHF
DNA: TGTGCCAGCAGCCTACGGTCGGGCAATCAGCCCCAGCATTTT
V: TRBV13
J: TRBJ1-5
size: few
D: .

CDR3: CASSSPPSGYEQYF
DNA: TGTGCCAGCAGTTCCCCTCCTTCGGGGTACGAGCAGTACTTC
V: TRBV28
J: TRBJ2-7
size: .
D: .

CDR3: CSTSPYTF
DNA: TGCAGTACAAGTCCTTACACCTTC
V: TRBV20-1
J: TRBJ1-2
size: .
D: .

CDR3: CASSAIESGELFF
DNA: TGTGCCAGCAGCGCCATAGAATCCGGGGAGCTGTTTTTT
V: TRBV9
J: TRBJ2-2
size: .
D: .

CDR3: CASSLQPQATKETQYF
DNA: TGCGCCAGCAGCTTGCAGCCCCAGGCCACAAAAGAGACCCAGTACTTC
V: TRBV5-1
J: TRBJ2-5
size: .
D: .

CDR3: CASSLVSGAFGGYTF
DNA: TGTGCCAGCAGCTTAGTGTCAGGGGCATTCGGTGGCTACACCTTC
V: TRBV7-2
J: TRBJ1-2
size: .
D: .

CDR3: CASSLSTSGGSTDTQYF
DNA: TGTGCCAGCAGCTTGTCAACTAGCGGGGGTAGCACAGATACGCAGTATTTT
V: TRBV7-6
J: TRBJ2-3
size: .
D: TRBD2

CDR3: CASSSRGRDEKLFF
DNA: TGTGCCAGCAGCTCCAGGGGGCGAGATGAAAAACTGTTTTTT
V: TRBV28
J: TRBJ1-4
size: .
D: TRBD1

CDR3: CASGGRTDTQYF
DNA: TGTGCCAGCGGGGGCAGGACCGATACGCAGTATTTT
V: TRBV6-5
J: TRBJ2-3
size: .
D: .

CDR3: CASSIWANTEAFF
DNA: TGTGCCAGTAGTATATGGGCGAACACTGAAGCTTTCTTT
V: TRBV19
J: TRBJ1-1
size: .
D: .

CDR3: CASSRQGSSYEQYF
DNA: TGTGCCAGCAGCCGCCAGGGGAGCTCCTACGAGCAGTACTTC
V: TRBV3-1/TRBV3-2
J: TRBJ2-7
size: .
D: .

CDR3: CASKRDFGTDTQYF
DNA: TGTGCCAGTAAAAGGGACTTTGGCACAGATACGCAGTATTTT
V: TRBV19
J: TRBJ2-3
size: .
D: .

CDR3: CASSTSSYNEQFF
DNA: TGCGCCAGCAGCACGAGCTCCTACAATGAGCAGTTCTTC
V: TRBV5-1
J: TRBJ2-1
size: .
D: .

CDR3: CASSQVAGTGHSPLHF
DNA: TGCGCCAGCAGCCAAGTGGCCGGGACAGGCCATTCACCCCTCCACTTT
V: TRBV4-1
J: TRBJ1-6
size: .
D: TRBD1

CDR3: CAWSVLGGPVEQFF
DNA: TGTGCCTGGAGTGTCCTGGGAGGGCCGGTTGAGCAGTTCTTC
V: TRBV30
J: TRBJ2-1
size: .
D: TRBD2

CDR3: CASSLAQGSHEQYF
DNA: TGCGCCAGCAGCTTGGCTCAGGGGAGCCACGAGCAGTACTTC
V: TRBV5-1
J: TRBJ2-7
size: .
D: .

CDR3: CATEKGQGMNTEAFF
DNA: TGTGCCACCGAGAAAGGACAGGGAATGAACACTGAAGCTTTCTTT
V: TRBV19
J: TRBJ1-1
size: .
D: TRBD1

CDR3: CASSSLIRDRSGQPQHF
DNA: TGTGCCAGCAGCAGCTTGATCCGGGACAGGAGCGGTCAGCCCCAGCATTTT
V: TRBV21-1
J: TRBJ1-5
size: .
D: .

CDR3: CASRPGTGNQPQHF
DNA: TGTGCCAGCAGACCCGGGACAGGGAATCAGCCCCAGCATTTT
V: TRBV5-5
J: TRBJ1-5
size: .
D: TRBD1

CDR3: CASSDLANTGELFF
DNA: TGCGCCAGCAGCGACCTAGCGAACACCGGGGAGCTGTTTTTT
V: TRBV5-1
J: TRBJ2-2
size: .
D: .

CDR3: CASSLDRGVYSPLHF
DNA: TGTGCCAGCAGCTTAGACCGGGGGGTATATTCACCCCTCCACTTT
V: TRBV11-2
J: TRBJ1-6
size: .
D: .

CDR3: CASSIRGGLGQPQHF
DNA: TGTGCCAGTAGTATCCGCGGGGGGCTCGGTCAGCCCCAGCATTTT
V: TRBV19
J: TRBJ1-5
size: .
D: .

CDR3: CASSLGASGRAREQYF
DNA: TGTGCCAGCAGCTTAGGGGCTAGCGGGAGGGCCAGGGAGCAGTACTTC
V: TRBV7-2
J: TRBJ2-7
size: .
D: TRBD2

CDR3: CASQPGTGVPEAFF
DNA: TGTGCTAGCCAACCCGGGACAGGAGTCCCTGAAGCTTTCTTT
V: TRBV12-5
J: TRBJ1-1
size: once
D: TRBD1

CDR3: CASSYRDRNLQETQYF
DNA: TGTGCCAGCAGCTACCGGGACAGGAACCTTCAAGAGACCCAGTACTTC
V: TRBV7-2
J: TRBJ2-5
size: .
D: TRBD1

CDR3: CASSDGGFRYTGELFF
DNA: TGTGCCAGCAGTGACGGGGGGTTTCGGTACACCGGGGAGCTGTTTTTT
V: TRBV25-1
J: TRBJ2-2
size: .
D: TRBD2

CDR3: CSASGTGTGKTGELFF
DNA: TGCAGTGCTAGTGGAACCGGGACAGGGAAGACCGGGGAGCTGTTTTTT
V: TRBV20-1
J: TRBJ2-2
size: .
D: TRBD1

CDR3: CASSANPGLAAADTQYF
DNA: TGTGCCAGCAGCGCTAATCCGGGACTAGCGGCGGCGGATACGCAGTATTTT
V: TRBV7-2
J: TRBJ2-3
size: .
D: TRBD2

CDR3: CAISESGAPEAFF
DNA: TGTGCCATCAGTGAGTCGGGGGCCCCTGAAGCTTTCTTT
V: TRBV10-3
J: TRBJ1-1
size: .
D: .